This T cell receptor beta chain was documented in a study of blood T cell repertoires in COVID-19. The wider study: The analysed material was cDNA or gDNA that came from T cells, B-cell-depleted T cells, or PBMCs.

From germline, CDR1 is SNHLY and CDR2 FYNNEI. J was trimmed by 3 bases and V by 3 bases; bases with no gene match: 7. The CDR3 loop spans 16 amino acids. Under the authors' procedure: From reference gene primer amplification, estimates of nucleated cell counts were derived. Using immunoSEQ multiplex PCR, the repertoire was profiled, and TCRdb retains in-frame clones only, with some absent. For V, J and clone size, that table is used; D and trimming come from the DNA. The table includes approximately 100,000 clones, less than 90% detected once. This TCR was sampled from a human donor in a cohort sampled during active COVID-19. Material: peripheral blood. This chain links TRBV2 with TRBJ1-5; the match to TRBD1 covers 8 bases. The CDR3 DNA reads TGTGCCAGCAGTGACGCCCCGGGACAGGTCAATCAGCCCCAGCATTTT. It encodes CASSDAPGQVNQPQHF.